These 11 T cell receptor beta chains were sequenced from one sample in a study of metastatic and nonmetastatic thyroid tumors. All patients were treatment-naive before thyroid surgery. Via MiXCR, TCRdb re-called the PCR reads. The sample records approximately 12,000 clones, approximately 24% being singletons. Input material: blood. The origin of the receptors is a male donor with papillary thyroid cancer or a benign thyroid nodule (not recorded which). Some clones in this sample may be carry-over from other donors' samples.

The sample holds a few counts of this clone. The CDR3 loop is CASSYGASSYEQYF. The CDR3 DNA reads as TGTGCCAGCAGTTACGGGGCGAGCTCCTACGAGCAGTACTTC. The gene calls are TRBV6-5 and TRBJ2-7, with D perhaps TRBD1 (5 bases). Germline CDR1 MNHEY, CDR2 SVGAGI. The CDR3 totals 14 residues. V lost 2 bases and J 0 bases, leaving 8 bases between the germline ends.

The table lists this clone with many counts. The chain carries TRBV7-9 and TRBJ2-3; 10 nucleotides align to TRBD2. V shed 1 base, J shed 5 bases, and the junction held 0 bases outside the gene matches. Germline CDR1 and CDR2: SEHNR and FQNEAQ (reference sequence). The CDR3 covers 14 residues. The chain's CDR3 is CASSLVAGGDTQYF. In nucleotides, the CDR3 is TGTGCCAGCAGCTTAGTAGCGGGAGGAGATACGCAGTATTTT.

The V gene is TRBV6-1, the J gene TRBJ1-2, with D perhaps matching TRBD1 (6 bases). The CDR3 runs 12 residues. V lost 7 bases, J lost 3 bases, and 9 bases lay in between. Germline CDR1 reads MNHNS; CDR2 reads SASEGT. Here the CDR3 reads CASTAGDYGYTF. CDR3 nucleotides: TGTGCCAGCACGGCAGGGGACTATGGCTACACCTTC.

The chain couples TRBV11-1 to TRBJ2-3; TRBD1 agrees at 8 bases. V gave up 4 bases and J gave up 2 bases; unmatched junction bases: 5. The CDR3 runs to 15 residues. CDR1 is SGHAT and CDR2 is FQDESV in the germline V gene (reference sequence). The CDR3 nucleotides are TGTGCCAGCAGCTCCGGGACAGGCGTCACAGATACGCAGTATTTT. This codes for CASSSGTGVTDTQYF.

V is TRBV6-2 or TRBV6-3 and J is TRBJ2-3; D is perhaps TRBD2 (5 bases). Trimming took 4 bases from V and 2 from J, leaving 7 bases between them. The CDR3 is made up of 13 amino acids. Germline V gene lookup returns CDR1 MNHEY and CDR2 SVGEGT. In DNA, the CDR3 is TGTGCCAGCAGTTCACGGGACACAGATACGCAGTATTTT. It specifies CASSSRDTDTQYF.

By proportion, this clone is medium-sized. The chain joins TRBV10-3 to TRBJ1-5; D not resolved. CDR1 ENHRY and CDR2 SYGVKD come from the germline V gene. Trimming left V 5 bases short and J 7 bases short, with 18 bases between. CDR3 size: 15 residues. The CDR3 is CAISKPPWGEQPQHF. Here the CDR3 DNA reads TGTGCCATCAGTAAGCCCCCCTGGGGAGAACAGCCCCAGCATTTT.

This clone showed up just once. The rearrangement joins TRBV30 to TRBJ1-3, with 8 bases aligning to TRBD1. The CDR3 consists of 13 residues. Germline trimming cut 5 bases from V and 4 bases from J; bases unmatched to any gene: 4. CDR1 is GTSNPN, CDR2 SVGIG, per germline (reference sequence). CDR3 DNA: TGTGCCTGGGCGACAGGGGCCGGAAACACCATATATTTT. Translation: CAWATGAGNTIYF.

Only a few counts were recorded for this clone. V gene TRBV6-6 combines with J gene TRBJ1-1, with 9 bases aligning to TRBD1. The V segment lost 3 bases and the J segment 5 bases; nucleotides outside the gene matches: 7. CDR1 and CDR2 from the germline V gene are MNHNY and SVGAGI (reference sequence). The CDR3 has 15 residues. The CDR3 is CASSYRQGGKTEAFF. The CDR3 region has the DNA TGTGCCAGCAGTTATCGACAGGGGGGAAAGACTGAAGCTTTCTTT.

There are a few counts of this clone. CDR3 in amino acids: CASIETGDSYEQYF. DNA of the CDR3: TGTGCCAGCATAGAGACAGGGGACTCCTACGAGCAGTACTTC. The chain combines TRBV6-4 with TRBJ2-7; 8 bases map to TRBD1. This CDR3 contains 14 residues. The junction had 5 bases not matched to a gene; V was cut back by 7 bases and J by 0 bases. Looked up from germline, CDR1 is MRHNA and CDR2 is SNTAGT.

The rearrangement joins TRBV20-1 to TRBJ2-7; D uncertain. Germline CDR1 reads DFQATT; CDR2 reads SNEGSKA (reference sequence). The CDR3 sequence is 9 residues long. V was shortened by 1 base and J by 6 bases, with 1 base between the two germline ends. The CDR3: CSARAEQYF. The DNA of the CDR3 is TGCAGTGCTAGAGCCGAGCAGTACTTC.

The sample holds a few counts of this clone. The V and J genes are TRBV6-2 or TRBV6-3 and TRBJ2-7, with a weak D call TRBD1 (5 bases). V lost 10 bases, J lost 3 bases, and 13 bases lay in between. Germline-derived CDR1 and CDR2 are MNHEY and SVGEGT. The CDR3 has 12 amino acids. In DNA, the CDR3 is TGTGCCACCAAGCATCAGGGCTACGAGCAGTACTTC. This encodes CATKHQGYEQYF.